The source of this T cell receptor (beta chain) is a study of T-cell reconstitution after alpha-beta-depleted transplantation in children. The study, taken as a whole, reports: Newly produced T cells mostly accounted for T-cell counts and diversity one year post-transplant.

This sample's TCRbeta library carried unique molecular identifier barcodes. One entry per CDR3 protein, called by TCRdb with MiXCR from the PCR reads. The sample records 300,000 to 400,000 distinct CDR3 sequences, around 15% being singletons. Of note for this clonotype: The antigen remains undetermined.

The material sequenced was PBMCs, mostly from graft donor cells, taken 360 days after TCRalphabeta/CD19-depleted stem cell transplant. The receptor was isolated from a male patient aged 2 to 9 who had a stem cell transplant for acute lymphoblastic leukemia, so the T cells may come from the graft donor.

CDR3 sequence reads: CASSFWDGAYEQYF. The CDR3 DNA is TGTGCCAGCAGTTTCTGGGACGGGGCCTACGAGCAGTACTTC. The chain combines TRBV12-3 or TRBV12-4 with TRBJ2-7, with D perhaps matching TRBD1 or TRBD2 (5 bases each). V gave up 3 bases and J gave up 2 bases, with 11 bases separating them. This CDR3 has 14 amino acids.